This T cell receptor (beta chain) was recorded in a study of beta chain features in type 1 diabetes. Germline V CDR1 and CDR2: SGHRS, YFSETQ. The CDR3 has 16 residues. With V trimmed by 2 bases and J by 7 bases, 10 bases remained unmatched. All of the isolated RNA was reverse transcribed, so expressed TCRB transcripts were sequenced. Assay: immunoSEQ multiplex PCR; the TCRdb copy retains only in-frame clones and omits some. The table lists some 900,000 clones, roughly a sixth of them singletons, with 0.02% to 0.025% in the top ten. The TCR was taken from a woman aged 18-29 years in good health. The sample was naive CD4+ T cells from blood. The chain joins TRBV5-1 to TRBJ2-2, with TRBD2 identical over 8 bases. For the CDR3, the DNA is TGCGCCAGCAGCTTACTCTCAACTAGCGGAGACGGGGAGCTGTTTTTT. Translation: CASSLLSTSGDGELFF.